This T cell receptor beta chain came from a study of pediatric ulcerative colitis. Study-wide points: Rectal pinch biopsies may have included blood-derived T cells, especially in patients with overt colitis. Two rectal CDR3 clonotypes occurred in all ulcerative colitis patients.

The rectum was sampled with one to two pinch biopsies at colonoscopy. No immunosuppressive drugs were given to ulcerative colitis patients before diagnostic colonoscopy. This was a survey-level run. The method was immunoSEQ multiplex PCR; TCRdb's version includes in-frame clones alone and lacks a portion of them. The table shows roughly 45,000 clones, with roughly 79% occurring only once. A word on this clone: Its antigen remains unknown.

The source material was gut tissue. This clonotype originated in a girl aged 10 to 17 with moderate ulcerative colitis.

The CDR3 DNA reads as TGTGCCAGCAGTTCCCTCAGCAATGAGCAGTTCTTC. Amino acids: CASSSLSNEQFF. The genes are TRBV7-9 and TRBJ2-1; D ambiguous. CDR1 SEHNR and CDR2 FQNEAQ come from the germline V gene (reference sequence). The CDR3 is made up of 12 amino acids. The germline V and J ends were trimmed by 6 bases and 6 bases, with 9 bases remaining between them.